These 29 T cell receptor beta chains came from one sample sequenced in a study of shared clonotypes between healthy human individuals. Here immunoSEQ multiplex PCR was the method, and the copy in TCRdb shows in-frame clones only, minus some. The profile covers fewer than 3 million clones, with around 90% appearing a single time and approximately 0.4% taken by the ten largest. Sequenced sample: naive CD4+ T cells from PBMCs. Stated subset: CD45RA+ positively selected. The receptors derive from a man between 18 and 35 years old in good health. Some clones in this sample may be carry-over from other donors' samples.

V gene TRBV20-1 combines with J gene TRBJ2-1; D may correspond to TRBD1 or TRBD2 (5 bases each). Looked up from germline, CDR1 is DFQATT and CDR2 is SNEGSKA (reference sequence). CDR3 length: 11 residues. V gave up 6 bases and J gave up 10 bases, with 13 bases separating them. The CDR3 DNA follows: TGCAGTGCACCCTTTAGGGACGAGCAGTTCTTC. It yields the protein CSAPFRDEQFF.

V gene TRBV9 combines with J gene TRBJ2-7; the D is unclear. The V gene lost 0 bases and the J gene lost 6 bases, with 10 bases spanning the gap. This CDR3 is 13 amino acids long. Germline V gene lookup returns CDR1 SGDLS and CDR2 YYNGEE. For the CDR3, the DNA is TGTGCCAGCAGCGTAGGGTGGGGTTCCGAGCAGTACTTC. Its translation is CASSVGWGSEQYF.

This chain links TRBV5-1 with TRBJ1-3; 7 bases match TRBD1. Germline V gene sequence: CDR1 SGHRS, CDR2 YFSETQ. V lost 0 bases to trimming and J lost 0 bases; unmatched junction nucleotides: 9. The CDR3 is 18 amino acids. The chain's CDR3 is CASSLAVTGQNSGNTIYF. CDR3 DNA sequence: TGCGCCAGCAGCTTGGCCGTAACGGGACAGAACTCTGGAAACACCATATATTTT.

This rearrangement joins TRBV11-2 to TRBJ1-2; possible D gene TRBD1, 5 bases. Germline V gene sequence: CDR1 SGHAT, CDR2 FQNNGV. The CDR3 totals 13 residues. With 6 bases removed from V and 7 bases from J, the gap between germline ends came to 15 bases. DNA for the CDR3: TGTGCCAGCAGTCCTCGCGGGGACGGTGGCTACACCTTC. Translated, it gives CASSPRGDGGYTF.

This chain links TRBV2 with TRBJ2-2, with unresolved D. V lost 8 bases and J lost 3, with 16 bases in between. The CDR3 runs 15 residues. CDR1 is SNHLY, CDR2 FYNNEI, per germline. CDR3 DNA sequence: TGTGCCAGCCAGCCCGCGGAGTGGTACACCGGGGAGCTGTTTTTT. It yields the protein CASQPAEWYTGELFF.

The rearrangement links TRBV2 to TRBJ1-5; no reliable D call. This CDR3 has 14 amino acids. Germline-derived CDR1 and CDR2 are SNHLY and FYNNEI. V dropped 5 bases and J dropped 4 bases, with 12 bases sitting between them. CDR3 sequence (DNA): TGTGCCAGCAGTTTTGAAGGCGGGAATCAGCCCCAGCATTTT. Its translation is CASSFEGGNQPQHF.

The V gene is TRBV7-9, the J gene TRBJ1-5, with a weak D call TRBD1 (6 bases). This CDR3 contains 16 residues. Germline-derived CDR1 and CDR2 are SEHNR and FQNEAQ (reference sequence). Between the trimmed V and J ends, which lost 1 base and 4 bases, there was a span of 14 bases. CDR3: CASSLGTGSLNQPQHF. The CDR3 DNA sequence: TGTGCCAGCAGCTTAGGTACAGGGTCGTTGAATCAGCCCCAGCATTTT.

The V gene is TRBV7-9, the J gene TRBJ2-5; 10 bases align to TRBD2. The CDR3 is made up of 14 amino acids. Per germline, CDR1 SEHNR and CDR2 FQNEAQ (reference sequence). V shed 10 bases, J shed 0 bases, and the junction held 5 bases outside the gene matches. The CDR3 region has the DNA TGTGCCACCAGACTAGCGGGTAACCAAGAGACCCAGTACTTC. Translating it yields CATRLAGNQETQYF.

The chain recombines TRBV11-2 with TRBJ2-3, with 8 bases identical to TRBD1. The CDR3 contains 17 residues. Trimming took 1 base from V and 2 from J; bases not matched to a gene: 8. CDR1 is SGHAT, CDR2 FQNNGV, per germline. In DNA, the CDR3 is TGTGCCAGCAGCTTAGGGGCGGGACAGGAGGCCACAGATACGCAGTATTTT. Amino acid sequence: CASSLGAGQEATDTQYF.

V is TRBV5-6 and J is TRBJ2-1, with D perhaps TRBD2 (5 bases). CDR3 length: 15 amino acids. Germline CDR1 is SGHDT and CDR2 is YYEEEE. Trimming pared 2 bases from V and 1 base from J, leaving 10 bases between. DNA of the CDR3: TGTGCCAGCAGCTTTCGGCGGGTTTCCTACAATGAGCAGTTCTTC. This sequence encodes CASSFRRVSYNEQFF.

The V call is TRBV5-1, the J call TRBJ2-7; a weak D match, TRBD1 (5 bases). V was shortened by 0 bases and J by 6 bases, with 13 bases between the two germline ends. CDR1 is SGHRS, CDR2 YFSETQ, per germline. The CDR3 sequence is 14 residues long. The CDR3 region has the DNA TGCGCCAGCAGCTTGGCCTCCGACAGTGGCGAGCAGTACTTC. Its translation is CASSLASDSGEQYF.

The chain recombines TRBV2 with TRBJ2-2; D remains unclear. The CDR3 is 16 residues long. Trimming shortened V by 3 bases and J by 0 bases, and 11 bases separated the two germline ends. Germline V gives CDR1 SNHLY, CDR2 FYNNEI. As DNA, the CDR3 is TGTGCCAGCAGTGAGATTCCTCCGGCGAACACCGGGGAGCTGTTTTTT. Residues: CASSEIPPANTGELFF.

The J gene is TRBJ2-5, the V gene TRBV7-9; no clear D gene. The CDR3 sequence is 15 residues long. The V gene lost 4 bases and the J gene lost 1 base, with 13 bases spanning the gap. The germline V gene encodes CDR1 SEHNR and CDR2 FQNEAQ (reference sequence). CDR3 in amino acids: CASSSQNGFQETQYF. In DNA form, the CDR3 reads TGTGCCAGCAGCTCTCAAAATGGGTTCCAAGAGACCCAGTACTTC. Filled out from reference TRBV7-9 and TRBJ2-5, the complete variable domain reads DTGVSQNPRHKITKRGQNVTFRCDPISEHNRLYWYRQTLGQGPEFLTYFQNEAQLEKSRLLSDRFSAERPKGSFSTLEIQRTEQGDSAMYLCASSSQNGFQETQYFGPGTRLLVL.

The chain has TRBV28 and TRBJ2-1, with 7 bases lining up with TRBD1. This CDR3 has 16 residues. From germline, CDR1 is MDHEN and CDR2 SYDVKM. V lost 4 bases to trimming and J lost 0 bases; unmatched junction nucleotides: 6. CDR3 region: CASSSMTGSSYNEQFF. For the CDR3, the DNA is TGTGCCAGCAGTTCTATGACAGGGAGCTCCTACAATGAGCAGTTCTTC.

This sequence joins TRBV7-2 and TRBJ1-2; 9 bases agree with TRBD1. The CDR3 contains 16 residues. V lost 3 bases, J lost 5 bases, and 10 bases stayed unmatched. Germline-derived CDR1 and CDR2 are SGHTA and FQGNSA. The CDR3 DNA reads TGTGCCAGCAGCTTGCAAGTGACAGGGGGTTTTTATGGCTACACCTTC. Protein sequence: CASSLQVTGGFYGYTF.

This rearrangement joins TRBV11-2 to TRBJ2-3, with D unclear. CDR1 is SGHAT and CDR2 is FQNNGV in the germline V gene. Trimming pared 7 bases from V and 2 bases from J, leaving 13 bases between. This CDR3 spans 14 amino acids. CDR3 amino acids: CASNRPQNTDTQYF. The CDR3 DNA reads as TGTGCCAGCAACCGGCCCCAGAACACAGATACGCAGTATTTT.

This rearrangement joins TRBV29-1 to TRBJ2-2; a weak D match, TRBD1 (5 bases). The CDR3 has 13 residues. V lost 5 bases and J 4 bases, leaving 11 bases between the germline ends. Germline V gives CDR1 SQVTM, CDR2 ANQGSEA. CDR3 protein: CSVTRDSTGELFF. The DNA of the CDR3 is TGCAGCGTTACCCGCGACAGCACCGGGGAGCTGTTTTTT.

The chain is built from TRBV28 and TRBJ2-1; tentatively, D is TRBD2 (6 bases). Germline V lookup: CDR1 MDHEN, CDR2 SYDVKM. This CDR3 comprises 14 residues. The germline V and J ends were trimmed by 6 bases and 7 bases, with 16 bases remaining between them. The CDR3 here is CASRLSGSGNEQFF. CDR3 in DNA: TGTGCCAGCAGATTGTCCGGGAGCGGGAATGAGCAGTTCTTC.

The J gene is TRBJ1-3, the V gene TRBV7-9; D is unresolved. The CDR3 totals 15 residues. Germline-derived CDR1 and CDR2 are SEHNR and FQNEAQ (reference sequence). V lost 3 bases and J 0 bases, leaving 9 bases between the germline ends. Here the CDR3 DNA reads TGTGCCAGCAGCTTTGGGCAGCGCTCTGGAAACACCATATATTTT. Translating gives CASSFGQRSGNTIYF.

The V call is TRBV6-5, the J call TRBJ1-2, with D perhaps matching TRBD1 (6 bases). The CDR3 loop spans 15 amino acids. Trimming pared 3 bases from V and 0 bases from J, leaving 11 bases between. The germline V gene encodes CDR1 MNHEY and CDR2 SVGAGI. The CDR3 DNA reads TGTGCCAGCAGTTATACAGGGCGGTCTAACTATGGCTACACCTTC. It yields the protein CASSYTGRSNYGYTF.

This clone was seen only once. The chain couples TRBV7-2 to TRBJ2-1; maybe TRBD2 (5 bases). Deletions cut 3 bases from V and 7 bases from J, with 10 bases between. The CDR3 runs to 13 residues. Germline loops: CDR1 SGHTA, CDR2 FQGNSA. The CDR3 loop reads CASSFQLVNEQFF. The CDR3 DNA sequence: TGTGCCAGCAGCTTCCAACTAGTTAATGAGCAGTTCTTC.

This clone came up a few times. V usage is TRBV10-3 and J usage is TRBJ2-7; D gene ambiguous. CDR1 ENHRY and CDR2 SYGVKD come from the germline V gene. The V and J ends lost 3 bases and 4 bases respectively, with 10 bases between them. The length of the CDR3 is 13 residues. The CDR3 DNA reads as TGTGCCATCAGTGAATCTGTCCCGTACGAGCAGTACTTC. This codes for CAISESVPYEQYF.

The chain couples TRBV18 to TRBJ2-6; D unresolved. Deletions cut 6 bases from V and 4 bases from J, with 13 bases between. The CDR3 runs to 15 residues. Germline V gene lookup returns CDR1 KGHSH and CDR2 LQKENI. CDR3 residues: CASSLGVPGANVLTF. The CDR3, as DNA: TGTGCCAGCTCCCTAGGCGTCCCCGGGGCCAACGTCCTGACTTTC.

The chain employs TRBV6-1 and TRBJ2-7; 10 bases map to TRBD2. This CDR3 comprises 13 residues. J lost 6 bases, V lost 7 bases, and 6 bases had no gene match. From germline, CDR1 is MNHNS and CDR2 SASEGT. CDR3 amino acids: CASKTSGSGEQYF. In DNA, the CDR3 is TGTGCCAGCAAGACTAGCGGGTCTGGCGAGCAGTACTTC.

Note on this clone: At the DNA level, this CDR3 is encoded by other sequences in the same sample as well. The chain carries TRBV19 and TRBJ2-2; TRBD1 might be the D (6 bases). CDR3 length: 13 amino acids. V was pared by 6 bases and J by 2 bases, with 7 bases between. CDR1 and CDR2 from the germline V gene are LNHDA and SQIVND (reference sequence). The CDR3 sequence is CASRQGNTGELFF. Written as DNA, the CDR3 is TGTGCCAGTAGACAGGGAAACACCGGGGAGCTGTTTTTT.

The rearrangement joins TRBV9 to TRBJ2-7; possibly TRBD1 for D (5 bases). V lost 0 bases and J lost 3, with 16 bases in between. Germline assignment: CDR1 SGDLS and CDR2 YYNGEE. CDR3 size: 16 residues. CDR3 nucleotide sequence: TGTGCCAGCAGCGTAGCCGCCAGGGCCCCCCTCTACGAGCAGTACTTC. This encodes CASSVAARAPLYEQYF.

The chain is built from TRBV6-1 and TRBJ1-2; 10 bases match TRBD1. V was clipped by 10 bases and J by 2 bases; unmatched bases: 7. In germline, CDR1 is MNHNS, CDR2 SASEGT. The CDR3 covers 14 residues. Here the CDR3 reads CATLSTGGNYGYTF. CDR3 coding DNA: TGTGCCACCCTATCGACAGGGGGCAACTATGGCTACACCTTC.

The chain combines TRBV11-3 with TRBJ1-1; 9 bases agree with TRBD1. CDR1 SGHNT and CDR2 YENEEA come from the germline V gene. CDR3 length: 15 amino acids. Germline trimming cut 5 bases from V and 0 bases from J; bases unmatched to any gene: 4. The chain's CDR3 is CASSPGTGMNTEAFF. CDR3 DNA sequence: TGTGCCAGCAGCCCAGGGACAGGGATGAACACTGAAGCTTTCTTT.

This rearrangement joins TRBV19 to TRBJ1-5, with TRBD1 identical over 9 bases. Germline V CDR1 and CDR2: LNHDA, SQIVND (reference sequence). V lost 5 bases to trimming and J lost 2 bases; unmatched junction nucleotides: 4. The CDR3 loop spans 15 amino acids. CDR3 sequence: CASSRQGEGNQPQHF. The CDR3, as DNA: TGTGCCAGTAGTCGACAGGGGGAGGGCAATCAGCCCCAGCATTTT.